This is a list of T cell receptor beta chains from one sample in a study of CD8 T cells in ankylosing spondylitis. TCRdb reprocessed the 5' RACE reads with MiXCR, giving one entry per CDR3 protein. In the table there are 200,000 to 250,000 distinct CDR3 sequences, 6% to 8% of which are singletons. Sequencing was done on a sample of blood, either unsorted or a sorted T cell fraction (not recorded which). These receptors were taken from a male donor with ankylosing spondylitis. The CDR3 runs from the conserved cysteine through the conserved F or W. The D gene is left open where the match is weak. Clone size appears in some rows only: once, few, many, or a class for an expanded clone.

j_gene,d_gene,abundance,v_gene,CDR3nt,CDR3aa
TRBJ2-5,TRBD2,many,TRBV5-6,TGTGCCAGCAGCCCGGGGGGGGGGACCCAGTACTTC,CASSPGGGTQYF
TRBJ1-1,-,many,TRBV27,TGTGCCAGCAGAATCCATCGAGCGTCGACTGAAGCTTTCTTT,CASRIHRASTEAFF
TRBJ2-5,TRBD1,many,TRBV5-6,TGTGCCAGCAGCTTAGGGACCCGACAGGGGAGAGAGACCCAGTACTTC,CASSLGTRQGRETQYF
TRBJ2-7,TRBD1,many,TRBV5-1,TGCGCCAGCAGCCTGGACAGGGGGCGCCGTTACGAGCAGTACTTC,CASSLDRGRRYEQYF
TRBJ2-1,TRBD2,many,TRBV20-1,TGCAGTGCTAGACCTCTAGCGGGAGAAATCAATGAGCAGTTCTTC,CSARPLAGEINEQFF
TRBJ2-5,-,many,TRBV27,TGTGCCAGCAGTTGGGAGACCCAGTACTTC,CASSWETQYF
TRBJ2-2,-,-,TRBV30,TGTGCCTGGAGACCCTGGACAGAATACACCGGGGAGCTGTTTTTT,CAWRPWTEYTGELFF
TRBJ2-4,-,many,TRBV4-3,TGCGCCAGCAGCCAACGAGTCTCGGGGCCGAAGAAGGGGAACATTCAGTACTTC,CASSQRVSGPKKGNIQYF
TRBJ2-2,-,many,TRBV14,TGTGCCAGCAGCCAAGAGTCACCCGTCACCGGGGAGCTGTTTTTT,CASSQESPVTGELFF
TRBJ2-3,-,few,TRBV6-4,TGTGCCAGCAGTGACGGGGGCTACACAGATACGCAGTATTTT,CASSDGGYTDTQYF
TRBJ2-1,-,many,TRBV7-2,TGTGCCAGCAGCTTAACGGACTACAATGAGCAGTTCTTC,CASSLTDYNEQFF
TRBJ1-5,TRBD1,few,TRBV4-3,TGCGCCAGCAGCCAAGGGACAGGGTACAATCAGCCCCAGCATTTT,CASSQGTGYNQPQHF
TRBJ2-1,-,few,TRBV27,TGTGCCAGCAGTTTATTGTTACGGGAGACCTCCTACAATGAGCAGTTCTTC,CASSLLLRETSYNEQFF
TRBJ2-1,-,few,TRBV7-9,TGTGCCAGCAGCCTCGGGACTCTCTCCTACAATGAGCAGTTCTTC,CASSLGTLSYNEQFF
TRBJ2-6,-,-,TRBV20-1,TGCAGGCTCCGGATAATGGTCTCTGGGGCCAACGTCCTGACTTTC,CRLRIMVSGANVLTF
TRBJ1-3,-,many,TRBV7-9,TGTGCCACCCAACCCGACACTGGAAACACCATATATTTT,CATQPDTGNTIYF
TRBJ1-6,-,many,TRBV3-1,TGTGCCAGCAGCCAAGTACCTCGCGGGCTCACGAATTCACCCCTCCACTTT,CASSQVPRGLTNSPLHF
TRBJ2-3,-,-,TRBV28,TGTGCCAGCAGTTCGAACCTCCGGGGTACGGGTACGCAGTATTTT,CASSSNLRGTGTQYF
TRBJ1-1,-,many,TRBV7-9,TGTGCCAGCAGCTTACAGGGAAGCCGGGCCACTGAAGCTTTCTTT,CASSLQGSRATEAFF
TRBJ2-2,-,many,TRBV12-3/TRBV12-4,TGTGCCAGCAGTTTAATGGCGCGAGGGGAGCTGTTTTTT,CASSLMARGELFF
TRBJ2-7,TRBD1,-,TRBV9,TGTGCCAGCAGCCGGGACAGGGATGACGAGCAGTACTTC,CASSRDRDDEQYF
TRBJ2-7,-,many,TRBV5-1,TGCGCCAGCAGCTTGGAAGGGAAAGCGAGCTCCTACGAGCAGTACTTC,CASSLEGKASSYEQYF
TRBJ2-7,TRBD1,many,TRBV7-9,TGTGCCAGCAGCTCCAACCCTTCGGGACAGGCCTACGAGCAGTACTTC,CASSSNPSGQAYEQYF
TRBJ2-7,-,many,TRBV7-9,TGTGCCAGCAGCTATCCGACAGGCTCCTACGAGCAGTACTTC,CASSYPTGSYEQYF
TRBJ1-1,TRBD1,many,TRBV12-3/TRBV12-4,TGTGCCAGCAGTAGACACAGGGGGATGAACACTGAAGCTTTCTTT,CASSRHRGMNTEAFF
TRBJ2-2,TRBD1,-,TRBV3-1,TGTGCCTGCACCAGGGACAGGGTGCGGACCGGGGAGCTGTTTTTT,CACTRDRVRTGELFF
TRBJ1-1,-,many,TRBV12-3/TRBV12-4,TGTGCCAGCATGGGCCAGGAAGCTTTCTTT,CASMGQEAFF
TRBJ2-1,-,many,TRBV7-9,TGTGCCAGCAGCTTCTCCGCTCCAGGGGCTGAGCAGTTCTTC,CASSFSAPGAEQFF
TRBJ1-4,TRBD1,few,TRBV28,TGTGCCAGCAGGGAGAGTGGGACAGCGAATCAAGAAAAACTGTTTTTT,CASRESGTANQEKLFF
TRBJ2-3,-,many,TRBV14,TGTGCCAGCAGCCAAGAGGACACAGATACGCAGTATTTT,CASSQEDTDTQYF
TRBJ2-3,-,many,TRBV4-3,TGCGCCAGCAGCCAAGACGGGGTGGATACGCAGTATTTT,CASSQDGVDTQYF
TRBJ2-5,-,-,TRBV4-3,TGCGCCAGCAGCCAGTATGGGCTAGAAAAAGAGACCCAGTACTTC,CASSQYGLEKETQYF
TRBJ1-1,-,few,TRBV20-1,TGCAGTGAGGATAGGCAGAACACTGAAGCTTTCTTT,CSEDRQNTEAFF
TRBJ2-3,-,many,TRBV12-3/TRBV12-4,TGTGCCAGCAGGGCAGGGTGGCGCACAGATACGCAGTATTTT,CASRAGWRTDTQYF
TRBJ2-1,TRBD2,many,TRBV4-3,TGCGCCAGCAGCCAAGATAGCCTAGCGGGAGTAAATGAGCAGTTCTTC,CASSQDSLAGVNEQFF
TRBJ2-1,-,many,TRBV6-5,TGTGCCAGCAGTTACCCCTCGCGGGACTCCTACAATGAGCAGTTCTTC,CASSYPSRDSYNEQFF
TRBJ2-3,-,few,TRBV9,TGTGCCAGCAGCGCCTTTGGGCAGCTCACAGATACGCAGTATTTT,CASSAFGQLTDTQYF
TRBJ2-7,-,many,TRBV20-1,TGCAGCCCATACGGCCGCCCGGCTTGGTACGAGCAGTACTTC,CSPYGRPAWYEQYF
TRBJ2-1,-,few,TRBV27,TGTGCCAGCAGGTCGGATCCTTACAATGAGCAGTTCTTC,CASRSDPYNEQFF
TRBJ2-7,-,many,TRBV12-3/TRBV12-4,TGTGCCAGCAGTTCCAGGGTATACGAGCAGTACTTC,CASSSRVYEQYF
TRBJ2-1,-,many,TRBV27,TGTGCCAGCAGGGAATCGTATGTCGGTGAGCAGTTCTTC,CASRESYVGEQFF
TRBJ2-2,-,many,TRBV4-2,TGTGCCAGCAGCCAAGGGGCGGGCGGGGAGCTGTTTTTT,CASSQGAGGELFF
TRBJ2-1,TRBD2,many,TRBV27,TGTGCCAGCAGTTTAATCGCGGGAGGGGCTCTCGGGGAGCAGTTCTTC,CASSLIAGGALGEQFF
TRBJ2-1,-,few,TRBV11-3,TGTGCCAGCAGCTCCCTAGCGAATGAGCAGTTCTTC,CASSSLANEQFF
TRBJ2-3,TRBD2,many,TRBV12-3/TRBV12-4,TGTGCCAGCAGTTTCACAGGGCATAGCGGGAGTTCCGGAGATACGCAGTATTTT,CASSFTGHSGSSGDTQYF
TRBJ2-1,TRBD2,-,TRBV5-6,TGTGCCAGCAGTTCACCTAGCGGGAGTCCCTACAATGAGCAGTTCTTC,CASSSPSGSPYNEQFF
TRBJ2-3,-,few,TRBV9,TGTGCCAGCAGCGTAGGTGATTCGATTTCGCAGTATTTT,CASSVGDSISQYF
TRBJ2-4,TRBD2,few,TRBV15,TGTGCCACCAGCAGAGTTCGAGCGGGGGCTCAAAACATTCAGTACTTC,CATSRVRAGAQNIQYF
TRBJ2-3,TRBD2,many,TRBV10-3,TGTGCCATCAGTCCTGCTAGCGGGGGGCCTGCAGATACGCAGTATTTT,CAISPASGGPADTQYF
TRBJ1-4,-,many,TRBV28,TGTGCCAGCAGTTTAGTTGGGGCTGAAAAACTGTTTTTT,CASSLVGAEKLFF
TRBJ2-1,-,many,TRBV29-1,TGCAGCGTTGAACTGGGGCTTGAGCAGTTCTTC,CSVELGLEQFF
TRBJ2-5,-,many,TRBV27,TGTGCCAGCTCTCCCCGGACAGCCCAAGAGACCCAGTACTTC,CASSPRTAQETQYF
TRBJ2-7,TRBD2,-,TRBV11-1,TGTGCCAGCAGCCCGGGACTAGCGGGAGAGGACGAGCAGTACTTC,CASSPGLAGEDEQYF
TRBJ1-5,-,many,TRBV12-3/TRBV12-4,TGTGCCAGCAGTCCCACAGGGTTGCGCAATCAGCCCCAGCATTTT,CASSPTGLRNQPQHF